The T cell receptor beta chain under discussion was sequenced for a study of response to subunit inactivated influenza vaccine. Each CDR3 protein is one row after TCRdb ran MiXCR on the RT-PCR reads. Of approximately 530,000 distinct CDR3 sequences in the sample, under 15% were seen once. The CDR3 has 15 amino acids. Looked up from germline, CDR1 is SGDLS and CDR2 is YYNGEE. The V segment lost 6 bases and the J segment 0 bases; nucleotides outside the gene matches: 6. This clonotype was detected a few times. Here the sequenced sample was PBMCs from blood, taken roughly 6 weeks after vaccination. The sequence was collected from a man in his forties or fifties who received an inactivated influenza vaccine. The chain is built from TRBV9 and TRBJ1-3; 7 bases agree with TRBD1. CDR3 in amino acids: CASTEGANSGNTIYF. CDR3 bases: TGTGCCAGCACCGAGGGGGCTAACTCTGGAAACACCATATATTTT.